A selection of T cell receptor beta chains follows, all from one sample in a study of T cells in Graves' hyperthyroidism and ophthalmopathy. MiXCR, applied by TCRdb to the multiplex PCR reads, yields one record per CDR3 protein. In the table there are approximately 400,000 distinct CDR3 sequences, roughly 13% of which are singletons. Sequencing was done on a sample of blood. The origin of the receptors is a man under 40 with Graves' hyperthyroidism that later progressed to Graves' ophthalmopathy. CDR3s include the opening cysteine and the closing phenylalanine or tryptophan. D genes are given only for firm matches. Some rows mark clone size as missing; the rest say once, few, many or name a class of expanded clone.

CDR3 protein: CASSLARGLAGGGSTDTQYF
CDR3 DNA: TGCGCCAGCAGCTTGGCCCGCGGACTAGCGGGGGGGGGTTCAACGGATACGCAGTATTTT
V gene: TRBV5-1
J gene: TRBJ2-3
CDR3 length: 20
D gene: TRBD2
clone size: few

CDR3 protein: CASSSGGLSYEQYF
CDR3 DNA: TGTGCCAGCAGCTCAGGGGGCCTCTCCTACGAGCAGTACTTC
V gene: TRBV7-9
J gene: TRBJ2-7
CDR3 length: 14
D gene: TRBD1
clone size: few

CDR3 protein: CAWSGTLAGSSYEQYF
CDR3 DNA: TGTGCCTGGAGTGGTACTCTAGCGGGGAGCTCCTACGAGCAGTACTTC
V gene: TRBV30
J gene: TRBJ2-7
CDR3 length: 16
D gene: TRBD2
clone size: few

CDR3 protein: CATRDERGSNYGYTF
CDR3 DNA: TGTGCCACCCGTGATGAAAGAGGGTCTAACTATGGCTACACCTTC
V gene: TRBV15
J gene: TRBJ1-2
CDR3 length: 15
D gene: NA
clone size: few

CDR3 protein: CSARPSGGAGETQYF
CDR3 DNA: TGCAGTGCTAGACCTAGCGGGGGGGCAGGAGAGACCCAGTACTTC
V gene: TRBV20-1
J gene: TRBJ2-5
CDR3 length: 15
D gene: TRBD2
clone size: NA

CDR3 protein: CASSLYKGAHSEQFF
CDR3 DNA: TGTGCCAGCAGCTTATATAAGGGGGCTCATTCCGAGCAGTTCTTC
V gene: TRBV7-9
J gene: TRBJ2-1
CDR3 length: 15
D gene: TRBD1
clone size: many

CDR3 protein: CASRRTGETYEQYF
CDR3 DNA: TGTGCCAGCAGAAGGACAGGGGAAACCTACGAGCAGTACTTC
V gene: TRBV6-2/TRBV6-3
J gene: TRBJ2-7
CDR3 length: 14
D gene: TRBD1
clone size: many

CDR3 protein: CASSLGGVRQYF
CDR3 DNA: TGTGCCAGCAGTTTAGGGGGGGTTAGGCAGTATTTT
V gene: TRBV12-3/TRBV12-4
J gene: TRBJ2-3
CDR3 length: 12
D gene: NA
clone size: few

CDR3 protein: CASTKRGDFGHEQFF
CDR3 DNA: TGCGCCAGCACCAAGCGGGGGGACTTTGGCCATGAGCAGTTCTTC
V gene: TRBV5-1
J gene: TRBJ2-1
CDR3 length: 15
D gene: TRBD2
clone size: many

CDR3 protein: CASSPSSPGELFF
CDR3 DNA: TGTGCCAGCTCACCTTCATCCCCCGGGGAGCTGTTTTTT
V gene: TRBV18
J gene: TRBJ2-2
CDR3 length: 13
D gene: NA
clone size: many

CDR3 protein: CASSVGTGGNEQFF
CDR3 DNA: TGTGCCAGCAGCGTAGGGACAGGGGGGAATGAGCAGTTCTTC
V gene: TRBV9
J gene: TRBJ2-1
CDR3 length: 14
D gene: TRBD1
clone size: few

CDR3 protein: CASSITPGPTPDTQYF
CDR3 DNA: TGTGCCAGCTCTATCACGCCGGGACCCACTCCAGATACGCAGTATTTT
V gene: TRBV18
J gene: TRBJ2-3
CDR3 length: 16
D gene: NA
clone size: many

CDR3 protein: CASSRTGRGSPLHF
CDR3 DNA: TGTGCCAGCAGTAGGACAGGTCGGGGCTCACCCCTCCACTTT
V gene: TRBV12-3/TRBV12-4
J gene: TRBJ1-6
CDR3 length: 14
D gene: TRBD1
clone size: few

CDR3 protein: CASSEQWGGRTPLHF
CDR3 DNA: TGTGCCAGCAGTGAACAGTGGGGCGGAAGAACACCCCTCCACTTT
V gene: TRBV6-1
J gene: TRBJ1-6
CDR3 length: 15
D gene: NA
clone size: NA

CDR3 protein: CASSVHGGVGNNEQFF
CDR3 DNA: TGTGCCAGCAGCGTACATGGCGGGGTGGGCAACAATGAGCAGTTCTTC
V gene: TRBV9
J gene: TRBJ2-1
CDR3 length: 16
D gene: NA
clone size: many

CDR3 protein: CSANPWTGGHGYTF
CDR3 DNA: TGCAGTGCTAATCCCTGGACAGGGGGCCATGGCTACACCTTC
V gene: TRBV20-1
J gene: TRBJ1-2
CDR3 length: 14
D gene: TRBD1
clone size: many

CDR3 protein: CATFQGEHEQYF
CDR3 DNA: TGTGCCACTTTTCAGGGGGAGCACGAGCAGTACTTC
V gene: TRBV10-3
J gene: TRBJ2-7
CDR3 length: 12
D gene: TRBD1
clone size: few

CDR3 protein: CASSQDGGGPHNEQFF
CDR3 DNA: TGTGCCAGCAGCCAAGACGGAGGGGGACCACACAATGAGCAGTTCTTC
V gene: TRBV3-1
J gene: TRBJ2-1
CDR3 length: 16
D gene: NA
clone size: many

CDR3 protein: CASSWKTGTRVSYEQYF
CDR3 DNA: TGTGCCAGCAGCTGGAAAACCGGGACTAGGGTTAGCTACGAGCAGTACTTC
V gene: TRBV7-8
J gene: TRBJ2-7
CDR3 length: 17
D gene: TRBD2
clone size: NA

CDR3 protein: CASRTGAGTEAFF
CDR3 DNA: TGTGCCAGCAGGACAGGGGCCGGCACTGAAGCTTTCTTT
V gene: TRBV11-3
J gene: TRBJ1-1
CDR3 length: 13
D gene: TRBD1
clone size: many

CDR3 protein: CASSITGGYTDTQYF
CDR3 DNA: TGTGCCAGCAGTATAACGGGGGGGTACACAGATACGCAGTATTTT
V gene: TRBV12-3/TRBV12-4
J gene: TRBJ2-3
CDR3 length: 15
D gene: TRBD2
clone size: many

CDR3 protein: CASTRVGNTEAFF
CDR3 DNA: TGTGCCAGCACTAGGGTAGGAAACACTGAAGCTTTCTTT
V gene: TRBV12-3/TRBV12-4
J gene: TRBJ1-1
CDR3 length: 13
D gene: NA
clone size: many

CDR3 protein: CAPCAQKEAYEQYF
CDR3 DNA: TGTGCCCCCTGCGCACAAAAGGAGGCCTACGAGCAGTACTTC
V gene: TRBV15
J gene: TRBJ2-7
CDR3 length: 14
D gene: NA
clone size: NA

CDR3 protein: CASTQGVGRETQYF
CDR3 DNA: TGTGCCAGCACGCAGGGGGTTGGTAGAGAGACCCAGTACTTC
V gene: TRBV6-1
J gene: TRBJ2-5
CDR3 length: 14
D gene: TRBD1
clone size: many